The entry below describes one TCR beta chain. What it recognizes is unknown. The TCRbeta library incorporated unique molecular identifiers. TCRdb redid the calling of the PCR reads with MiXCR, one entry per CDR3 protein. The table records about 60,000 distinct CDR3 sequences, 44% of them present only once. The data were obtained in a study of T-cell reconstitution after alpha-beta-depleted transplantation in children. Findings and caveats of the study: Newly generated T cells supplied most T-cell counts and diversity one year post-transplant. High day-60 TCRbeta diversity in some patients came from surviving recipient T cells and thymic progenitors. There were reportedly several hundred expanded graft clones from which alpha-beta T cells came about two months after transplant.

Germline trimming cut 5 bases from V and 4 bases from J; bases unmatched to any gene: 5. The germline CDR1 and CDR2 sequences are MNHEY and SVGEGT. This CDR3 comprises 13 residues. The TCR comes from a male patient younger than 18 who had a stem cell transplant for acute lymphoblastic leukemia, so the T cells may come from the graft donor. The rearrangement uses TRBV6-2 or TRBV6-3 and TRBJ2-7; 7 bases are shared with TRBD1. Sequenced here: PBMCs, mostly from graft donor cells, sampled 360 days after TCRalphabeta/CD19-depleted stem cell transplant. The CDR3 bases are TGTGCCAGCAGTCCCAGACAGGGATACGAGCAGTACTTC. Amino acids: CASSPRQGYEQYF.